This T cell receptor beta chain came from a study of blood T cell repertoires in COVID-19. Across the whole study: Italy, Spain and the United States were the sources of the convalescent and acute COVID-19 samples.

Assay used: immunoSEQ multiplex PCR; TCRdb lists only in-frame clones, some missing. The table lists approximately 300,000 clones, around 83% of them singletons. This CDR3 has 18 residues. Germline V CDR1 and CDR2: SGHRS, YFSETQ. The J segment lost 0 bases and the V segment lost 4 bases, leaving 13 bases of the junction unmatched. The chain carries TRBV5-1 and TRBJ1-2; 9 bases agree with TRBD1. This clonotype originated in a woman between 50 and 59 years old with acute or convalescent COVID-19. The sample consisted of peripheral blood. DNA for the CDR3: TGCGCCAGCAGCGGGGGACAGGGAGCAGGCTCAGCTAACTATGGCTACACCTTC. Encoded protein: CASSGGQGAGSANYGYTF.